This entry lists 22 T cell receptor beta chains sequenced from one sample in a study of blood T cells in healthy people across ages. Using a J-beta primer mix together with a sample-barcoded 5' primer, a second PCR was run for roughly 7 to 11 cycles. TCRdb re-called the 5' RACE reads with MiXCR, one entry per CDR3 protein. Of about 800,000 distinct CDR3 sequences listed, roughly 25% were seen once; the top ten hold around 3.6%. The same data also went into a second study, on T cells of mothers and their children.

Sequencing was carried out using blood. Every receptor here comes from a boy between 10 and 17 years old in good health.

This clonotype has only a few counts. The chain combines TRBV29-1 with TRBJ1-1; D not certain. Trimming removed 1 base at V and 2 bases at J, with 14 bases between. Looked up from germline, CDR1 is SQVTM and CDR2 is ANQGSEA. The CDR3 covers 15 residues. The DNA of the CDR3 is TGCAGCGTTGAAGTTTATCGGAGTGTAAACACTGAAGCTTTCTTT. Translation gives CSVEVYRSVNTEAFF.

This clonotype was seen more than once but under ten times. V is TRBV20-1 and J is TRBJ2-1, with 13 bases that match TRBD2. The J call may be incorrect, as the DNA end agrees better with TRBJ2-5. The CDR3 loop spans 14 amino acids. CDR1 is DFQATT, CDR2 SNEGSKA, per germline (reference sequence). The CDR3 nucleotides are TGCAGTGCTCCTGGACTAGCGGGGGATGAGACCCAGTACTTC. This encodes CSAPGLAGDETQYF.

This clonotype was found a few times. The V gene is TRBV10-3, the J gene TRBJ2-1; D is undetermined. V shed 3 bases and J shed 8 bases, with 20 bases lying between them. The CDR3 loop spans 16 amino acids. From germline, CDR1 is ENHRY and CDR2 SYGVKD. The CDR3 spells CAISDSLGNDYDEQFF. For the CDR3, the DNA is TGTGCCATCAGTGACTCCCTAGGAAACGATTACGATGAGCAGTTCTTC.

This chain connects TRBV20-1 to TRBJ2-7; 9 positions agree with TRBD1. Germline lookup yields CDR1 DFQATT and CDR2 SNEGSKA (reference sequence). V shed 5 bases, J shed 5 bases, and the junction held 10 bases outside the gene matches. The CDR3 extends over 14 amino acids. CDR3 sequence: CSAADRGFYNEQYF. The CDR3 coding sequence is TGCAGTGCTGCTGACAGGGGGTTTTATAACGAGCAGTACTTC.

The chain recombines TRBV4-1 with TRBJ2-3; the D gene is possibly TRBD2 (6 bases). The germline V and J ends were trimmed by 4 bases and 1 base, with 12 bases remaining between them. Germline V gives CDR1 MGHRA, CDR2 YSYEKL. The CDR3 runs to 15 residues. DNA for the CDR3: TGCGCCAGCAGCCCTAGCGCGGGGCGCACAGATACGCAGTATTTT. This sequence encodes CASSPSAGRTDTQYF.

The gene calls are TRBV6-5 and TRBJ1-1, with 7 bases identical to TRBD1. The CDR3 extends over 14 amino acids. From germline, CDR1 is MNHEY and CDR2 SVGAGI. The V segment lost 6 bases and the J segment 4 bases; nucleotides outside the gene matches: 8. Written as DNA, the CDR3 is TGTGCCAGCAGGGACAGGCCCCTTAGCACTGAAGCTTTCTTT. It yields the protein CASRDRPLSTEAFF.

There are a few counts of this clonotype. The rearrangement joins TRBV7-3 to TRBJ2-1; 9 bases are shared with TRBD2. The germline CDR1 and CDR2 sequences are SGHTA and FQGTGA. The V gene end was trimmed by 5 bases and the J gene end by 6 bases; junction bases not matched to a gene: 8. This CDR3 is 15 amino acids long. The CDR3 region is CASSPTPTSGNEQFF. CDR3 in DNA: TGTGCCAGCAGCCCCACGCCGACTAGCGGCAATGAGCAGTTCTTC.

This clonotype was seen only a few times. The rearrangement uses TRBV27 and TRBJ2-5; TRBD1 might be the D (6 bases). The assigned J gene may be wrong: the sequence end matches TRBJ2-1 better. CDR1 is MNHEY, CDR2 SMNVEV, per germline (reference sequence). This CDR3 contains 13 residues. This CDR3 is CASKLQGWNEQFF. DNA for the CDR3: TGTGCCAGCAAACTACAGGGATGGAATGAGCAGTTCTTC.

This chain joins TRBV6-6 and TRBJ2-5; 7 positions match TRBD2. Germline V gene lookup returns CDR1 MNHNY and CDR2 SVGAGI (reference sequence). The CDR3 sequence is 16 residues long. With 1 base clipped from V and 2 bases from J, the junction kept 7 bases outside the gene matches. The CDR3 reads CASSYWASGEQETQYF. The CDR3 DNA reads TGTGCCAGCAGTTACTGGGCTAGCGGTGAACAAGAGACCCAGTACTTC.

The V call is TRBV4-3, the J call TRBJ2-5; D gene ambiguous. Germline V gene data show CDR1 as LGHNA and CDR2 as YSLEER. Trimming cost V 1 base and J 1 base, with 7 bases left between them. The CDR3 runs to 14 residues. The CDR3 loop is CASSQVGFQETQYF. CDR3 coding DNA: TGCGCCAGCAGCCAAGTAGGCTTCCAAGAGACCCAGTACTTC.

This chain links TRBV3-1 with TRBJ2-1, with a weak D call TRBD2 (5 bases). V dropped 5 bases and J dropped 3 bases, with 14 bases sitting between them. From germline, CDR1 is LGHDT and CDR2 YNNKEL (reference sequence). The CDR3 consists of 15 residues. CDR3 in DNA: TGTGCCAGCAGCTCCCTAGCTGTCAGCTACAATGAGCAGTTCTTC. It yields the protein CASSSLAVSYNEQFF.

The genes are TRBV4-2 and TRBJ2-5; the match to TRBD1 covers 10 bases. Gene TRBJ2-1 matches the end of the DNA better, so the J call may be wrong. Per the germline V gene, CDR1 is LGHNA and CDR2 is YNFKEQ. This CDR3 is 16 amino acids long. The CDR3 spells CASSQGRDRGGNEQFF. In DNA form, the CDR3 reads TGTGCCAGCAGCCAAGGGCGGGACAGGGGAGGTAATGAGCAGTTCTTC.

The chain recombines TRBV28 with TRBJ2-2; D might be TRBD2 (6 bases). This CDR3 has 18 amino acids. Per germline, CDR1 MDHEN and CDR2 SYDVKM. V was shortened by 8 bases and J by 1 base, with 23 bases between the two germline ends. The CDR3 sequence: CASLWRFRGSGNTGELFF. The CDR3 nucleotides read TGTGCCAGCCTCTGGCGATTTAGGGGTAGCGGGAACACCGGGGAGCTGTTTTTT.

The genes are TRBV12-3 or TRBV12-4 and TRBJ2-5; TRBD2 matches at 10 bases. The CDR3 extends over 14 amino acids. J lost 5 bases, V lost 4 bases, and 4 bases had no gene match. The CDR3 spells CASSSFSGGETQYF. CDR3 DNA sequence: TGTGCCAGCAGTTCATTTAGCGGGGGGGAGACCCAGTACTTC.

The CDR3 reads CASSLSVEGQGFGYTF. Written as DNA, the CDR3 is TGTGCCAGCAGTTTATCGGTTGAGGGACAGGGATTCGGCTACACCTTC. This chain links TRBV27 with TRBJ1-2; 9 positions match TRBD1. This CDR3 contains 16 residues. V trimming: 0 bases; J trimming: 8 bases; junction bases outside the gene matches: 10. CDR1 is MNHEY and CDR2 is SMNVEV in the germline V gene (reference sequence).

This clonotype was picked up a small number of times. The CDR3 region has the DNA TGTGCCAGCAGCTTAGCTTCTAGCACCGGGGAGCTGTTTTTT. This gives the protein CASSLASSTGELFF. The chain links TRBV7-3 to TRBJ2-2; D ambiguous. The CDR3 spans 14 residues. V lost 2 bases to trimming and J lost 4 bases, with 8 bases between them. The germline V gene encodes CDR1 SGHTA and CDR2 FQGTGA.

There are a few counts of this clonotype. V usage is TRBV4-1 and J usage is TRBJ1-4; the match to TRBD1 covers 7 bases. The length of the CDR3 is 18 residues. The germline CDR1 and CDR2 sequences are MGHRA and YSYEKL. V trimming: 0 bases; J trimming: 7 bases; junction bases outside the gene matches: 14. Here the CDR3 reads CASSQDGQGVEVGEKLFF. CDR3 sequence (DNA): TGCGCCAGCAGCCAAGATGGGCAGGGGGTGGAGGTGGGTGAAAAACTGTTTTTT.

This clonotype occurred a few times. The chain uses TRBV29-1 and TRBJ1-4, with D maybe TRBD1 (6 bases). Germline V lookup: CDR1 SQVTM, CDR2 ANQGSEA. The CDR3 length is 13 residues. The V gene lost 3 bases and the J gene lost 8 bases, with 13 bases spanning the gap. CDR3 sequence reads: CSVDQGQGEKLFF. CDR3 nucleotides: TGCAGCGTTGACCAGGGGCAGGGGGAAAAACTGTTTTTT. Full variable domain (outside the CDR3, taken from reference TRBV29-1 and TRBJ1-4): SAVISQKPSRDICQRGTSLTIQCQVDSQVTMMFWYRQQPGQSLTLIATANQGSEATYESGFVIDKFPISRPNLTFSTLTVSNMSPEDSSIYLCSVDQGQGEKLFFGSGTQLSVL.

CDR3 sequence reads: CSVEGQGYTF. The CDR3, as DNA: TGCAGCGTTGAGGGACAGGGGTACACCTTC. The rearrangement links TRBV29-1 to TRBJ1-2; TRBD1 matches 10 bases. Germline-derived CDR1 and CDR2 are SQVTM and ANQGSEA. This CDR3 has 10 residues. The V segment lost 3 bases and the J segment 11 bases; nucleotides outside the gene matches: 0.

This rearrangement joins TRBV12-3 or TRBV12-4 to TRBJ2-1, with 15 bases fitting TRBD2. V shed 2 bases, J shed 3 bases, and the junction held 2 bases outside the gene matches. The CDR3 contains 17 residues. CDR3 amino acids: CASSLPGLAGGYNEQFF. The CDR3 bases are TGTGCCAGCAGTTTACCGGGACTAGCGGGAGGCTACAATGAGCAGTTCTTC.

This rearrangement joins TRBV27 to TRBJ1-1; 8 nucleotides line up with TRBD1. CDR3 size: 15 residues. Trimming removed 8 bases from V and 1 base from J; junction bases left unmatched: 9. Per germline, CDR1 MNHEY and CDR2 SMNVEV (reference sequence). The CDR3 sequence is CASSGGTGANTEAFF. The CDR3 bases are TGTGCCAGCTCAGGAGGGACAGGAGCGAACACTGAAGCTTTCTTT.

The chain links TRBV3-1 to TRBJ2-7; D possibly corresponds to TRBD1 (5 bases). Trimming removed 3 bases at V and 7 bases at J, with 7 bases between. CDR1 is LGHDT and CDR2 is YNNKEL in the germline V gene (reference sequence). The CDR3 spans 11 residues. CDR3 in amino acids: CASSHGQEQYF. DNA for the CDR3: TGTGCCAGCAGCCATGGACAAGAGCAGTACTTC.